Below, 21 T cell receptor beta chains from the same sample are listed, as sequenced in a study of control samples from healthy donors and cancer patients. Clones were sequenced by immunoSEQ multiplex PCR, and TCRdb holds only the in-frame ones, with some missing. The repertoire consists of around 110,000 clones, with 88% occurring once and the leading ten covering roughly 2.5%. Sequencing was carried out using blood. The receptors come from a woman aged 70-85 years in good health.

The chain links TRBV6-5 to TRBJ1-5; possible D gene TRBD1, 6 bases. V lost 2 bases to trimming and J lost 2 bases, with 13 bases between them. CDR1 is MNHEY and CDR2 is SVGAGI in the germline V gene. The CDR3 extends over 16 amino acids. The CDR3 spells CASSYGPQGGNQPQHF. CDR3 sequence (DNA): TGTGCCAGCAGTTACGGCCCACAGGGTGGCAATCAGCCCCAGCATTTT.

The rearrangement links TRBV27 to TRBJ1-4; unclear D gene. The V gene lost 0 bases and the J gene lost 10 bases, with 12 bases spanning the gap. The CDR3 runs to 14 residues. The germline V gene encodes CDR1 MNHEY and CDR2 SMNVEV (reference sequence). The CDR3 nucleotides are TGTGCCAGCAGTTTATCGGGGTCTTCTGGAAAACTGTTTTTT. Its translation is CASSLSGSSGKLFF.

The genes are TRBV18 and TRBJ1-1, with D tentatively TRBD1 (5 bases). This CDR3 region has 16 residues. V lost 0 bases and J lost 3, with 14 bases in between. In germline, CDR1 is KGHSH, CDR2 LQKENI. CDR3 nucleotide sequence: TGTGCCAGCTCACCACCGCGGCCAGGGCGGGACACTGAAGCTTTCTTT. This encodes CASSPPRPGRDTEAFF.

V is TRBV7-3 and J is TRBJ2-7; possibly TRBD2 for D (7 bases). Germline V CDR1 and CDR2: SGHTA, FQGTGA. The CDR3 runs to 12 residues. V lost 8 bases, J lost 2 bases, and 10 bases lay in between. The CDR3 sequence: CASLGGAYEQYF. The CDR3 nucleotides are TGTGCCAGCTTAGGGGGGGCCTACGAGCAGTACTTC. Looking up the rest from reference TRBV7-3 and TRBJ2-7 gives the full variable domain: GAGVSQTPSNKVTEKGKYVELRCDPISGHTALYWYRQSLGQGPEFLIYFQGTGAADDSGLPNDRFFAVRPEGSVSTLKIQRTERGDSAVYLCASLGGAYEQYFGPGTRLTVT.

V and J are TRBV3-1 (or the pseudogene TRBV3-2) and TRBJ2-1; D not certain. Per germline, CDR1 LGHDT and CDR2 YNNKEL (reference sequence). V lost 3 bases and J 6 bases, leaving 3 bases between the germline ends. This CDR3 region has 11 residues. The CDR3 nucleotides are TGTGCCAGCAGCCACGTCAATGAGCAGTTCTTC. Encoded protein: CASSHVNEQFF.

The rearrangement links TRBV19 to TRBJ2-1, with 14 bases matching TRBD2. CDR3 length equals 17 residues. Trimming took 9 bases from V and 0 from J; bases not matched to a gene: 7. Germline loops: CDR1 LNHDA, CDR2 SQIVND (reference sequence). The CDR3 protein is CASSGTSGGGSYNEQFF. The CDR3, as DNA: TGTGCCAGCTCCGGGACTAGCGGGGGAGGCTCCTACAATGAGCAGTTCTTC.

The chain carries TRBV7-8 and TRBJ1-2; no clear D. Germline lookup yields CDR1 SGHVS and CDR2 FQNEAQ. Trimming took off 2 bases at V and 7 bases at J, with 20 bases between the two ends. CDR3 length equals 16 residues. CDR3: CASSLTVVLNLVGYTF. As DNA, the CDR3 is TGTGCCAGCAGCTTAACGGTGGTTCTGAACCTAGTTGGCTACACCTTC.

A few counts support this clone. This chain uses TRBV5-1 with TRBJ1-2; weak D call: TRBD1 (5 bases). The V gene lost 0 bases and the J gene lost 2 bases, with 11 bases spanning the gap. The CDR3 loop spans 15 amino acids. Looked up from germline, CDR1 is SGHRS and CDR2 is YFSETQ. The CDR3 sequence is CASSLGAGNNYGYTF. CDR3 bases: TGCGCCAGCAGCTTGGGAGCAGGGAACAACTATGGCTACACCTTC.

V gene TRBV19 combines with J gene TRBJ2-5, with 7 bases matching TRBD1. The CDR3 sequence is 13 residues long. Germline V gene lookup returns CDR1 LNHDA and CDR2 SQIVND (reference sequence). Trimming at V came to 6 bases and at J to 5 bases, leaving 6 bases not matched to a gene. CDR3 amino acids: CASSKTGLETQYF. CDR3 DNA: TGTGCCAGTAGCAAGACAGGGTTGGAGACCCAGTACTTC.

The CDR3 nucleotides are TGTGCCAGTAGTACGACAGGCCGCTCTGGAAACACCATATATTTT. Amino acids: CASSTTGRSGNTIYF. This rearrangement joins TRBV19 to TRBJ1-3; D might be TRBD1 (6 bases). Germline-derived CDR1 and CDR2 are LNHDA and SQIVND (reference sequence). The CDR3 sequence is 15 residues long. V was trimmed by 4 bases and J by 0 bases, leaving 10 bases between them.

This chain connects TRBV7-3 to TRBJ2-1; TRBD2 aligns across 9 bases. Germline V gene sequence: CDR1 SGHTA, CDR2 FQGTGA. CDR3 length: 15 residues. Trimming removed 0 bases from V and 10 bases from J; junction bases left unmatched: 7. The CDR3 nucleotides are TGTGCCAGCAGCTTAACGGGGCTCGCGGGAGGGGAGCAGTTCTTC. Amino acid sequence: CASSLTGLAGGEQFF.

The chain has TRBV4-3 and TRBJ2-7; the D gene could be TRBD1 or TRBD2 (5 bases each). This CDR3 is 18 amino acids long. The germline CDR1 and CDR2 sequences are LGHNA and YSLEER. V was pared by 0 bases and J by 2 bases, with 20 bases between. CDR3 coding DNA: TGCGCCAGCAGCCAAGACGGAACCGGCCCCAGGGACCCCTACGAGCAGTACTTC. Its translation: CASSQDGTGPRDPYEQYF.

The sample holds one count of this clone. V and J are TRBV5-1 and TRBJ1-1; no clear D. CDR3 length: 13 residues. The V and J ends lost 3 bases and 1 base respectively, with 7 bases between them. The germline V gene has CDR1 SGHRS and CDR2 YFSETQ. In DNA, the CDR3 is TGCGCCAGCAGCTCAGGAACGAACACTGAAGCTTTCTTT. It codes for CASSSGTNTEAFF.

This clone was picked up one time. This chain joins TRBV27 and TRBJ1-2; a weak D match, TRBD1 (5 bases). Germline lookup yields CDR1 MNHEY and CDR2 SMNVEV (reference sequence). The CDR3 contains 14 residues. Trimming stripped 5 bases from V and 4 bases from J, with 14 bases between. The CDR3 bases are TGTGCCAGCAGTCCCGGGGGGGTCCGCTATGGCTACACCTTC. As protein: CASSPGGVRYGYTF.

With respect to this clone: Distinct nucleotide sequences in the sample also encode this CDR3. The chain combines TRBV6-6 with TRBJ1-2; D gene uncertain. The V end was cut by 6 bases, the J end by 3 bases, with 8 bases between. The CDR3 has 12 amino acids. CDR1 and CDR2 (germline): MNHNY, SVGAGI (reference sequence). CDR3 nucleotides: TGTGCCAGCAGGTCCGGGGACTATGGCTACACCTTC. Translating it yields CASRSGDYGYTF.

The V call is TRBV6-1, the J call TRBJ1-1; D is uncertain. Germline CDR1 MNHNS, CDR2 SASEGT. This CDR3 is built from 17 residues. The ends were cut back, 4 bases at V and 1 base at J, with 19 bases in the middle. The CDR3 sequence: CASSGVHWSGSNTEAFF. The CDR3 DNA is TGTGCCAGCAGTGGGGTCCATTGGTCGGGTTCGAACACTGAAGCTTTCTTT.

The genes are TRBV10-2 and TRBJ2-1; D might be TRBD2 (6 bases). V lost 6 bases and J lost 10, with 13 bases in between. Per germline, CDR1 WSHSY and CDR2 SAAADI. This CDR3 is 12 amino acids long. CDR3 region: CASRETSAEQFF. Written as DNA, the CDR3 is TGCGCCAGCAGGGAGACTAGTGCGGAGCAGTTCTTC.

The genes are TRBV19 and TRBJ2-1; D is uncertain. Germline V gene data show CDR1 as LNHDA and CDR2 as SQIVND (reference sequence). V was clipped by 7 bases and J by 5 bases, with 6 bases between them. The CDR3 loop spans 11 amino acids. CDR3 bases: TGTGCCAGTACCGGGCACAATGAGCAGTTCTTC. Protein: CASTGHNEQFF.

The V gene is TRBV18, the J gene TRBJ2-5, with D possibly being TRBD1 or TRBD2 (6 bases each). CDR1 is KGHSH and CDR2 is LQKENI in the germline V gene. The CDR3 covers 14 residues. The germline V and J ends were trimmed by 2 bases and 2 bases, with 9 bases remaining between them. The DNA for the CDR3 is TGTGCCAGCTCACCAAGGGGGGCACAAGAGACCCAGTACTTC. It encodes CASSPRGAQETQYF.

The V and J genes are TRBV7-8 and TRBJ2-1; a weak D match, TRBD2 (5 bases). The CDR3 is 14 residues long. V shed 0 bases and J shed 7 bases, with 10 bases lying between them. Per germline, CDR1 SGHVS and CDR2 FQNEAQ. This chain's CDR3 is CASSLAPRRNEQFF. CDR3 nucleotides: TGTGCCAGCAGCTTAGCGCCCAGGAGGAATGAGCAGTTCTTC. The full variable domain, with the rest looked up from reference TRBV7-8 and TRBJ2-1, is GAGVSQSPRYKVAKRGQDVALRCDPISGHVSLFWYQQALGQGPEFLTYFQNEAQLDKSGLPSDRFFAERPEGSVSTLKIQRTQQEDSAVYLCASSLAPRRNEQFFGPGTRLTVL.

V usage is TRBV7-2 and J usage is TRBJ2-7, with 8 bases identical to TRBD1. The germline CDR1 and CDR2 sequences are SGHTA and FQGNSA. The V segment lost 3 bases and the J segment 0 bases; nucleotides outside the gene matches: 7. This CDR3 has 16 residues. DNA for the CDR3: TGTGCCAGCAGCTTCCAGACAGGGGCCCTCTCCTACGAGCAGTACTTC. Amino acid sequence: CASSFQTGALSYEQYF.